This T cell receptor (beta chain) came from a study of response to subunit inactivated influenza vaccine. Overall study findings and caveats: Seasonal influenza vaccination, on each occasion, was suggested by the authors to recruit few new T cells.

Details on this clonotype: Antigen specificity is unknown.

One entry per CDR3 protein, called by TCRdb with MiXCR from the RT-PCR reads. This sample has around 790,000 distinct CDR3 sequences, with around 20% found just once. The germline V gene encodes CDR1 SEHNR and CDR2 FQNEAQ (reference sequence). The V gene lost 2 bases and the J gene lost 4 bases, with 13 bases spanning the gap. The CDR3 consists of 15 residues. J is TRBJ2-3 and V is TRBV7-9, with D hard to call. The receptor comes from a man aged 50-60 years who received an inactivated influenza vaccine. Sequenced material: PBMCs from blood, taken 5 to 6 days after vaccination. CDR3: CASSLPKGPADTQYF. The DNA for the CDR3 is TGTGCCAGCAGCTTACCCAAAGGTCCTGCAGATACGCAGTATTTT.